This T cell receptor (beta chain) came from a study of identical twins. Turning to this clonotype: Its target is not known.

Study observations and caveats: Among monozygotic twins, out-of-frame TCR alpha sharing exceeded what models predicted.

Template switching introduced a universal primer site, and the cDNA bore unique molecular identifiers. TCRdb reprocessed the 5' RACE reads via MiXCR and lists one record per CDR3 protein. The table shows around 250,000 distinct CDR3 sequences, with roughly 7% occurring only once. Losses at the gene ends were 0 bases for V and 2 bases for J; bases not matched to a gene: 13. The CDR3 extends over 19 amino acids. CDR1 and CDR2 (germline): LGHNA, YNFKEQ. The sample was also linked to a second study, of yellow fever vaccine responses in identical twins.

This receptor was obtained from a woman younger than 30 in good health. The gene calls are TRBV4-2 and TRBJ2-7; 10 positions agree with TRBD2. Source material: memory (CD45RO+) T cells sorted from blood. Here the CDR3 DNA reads TGTGCCAGCAGCCAAGAACGGGCTAGCGGGAGCCTCCGTACCTACGAGCAGTACTTC. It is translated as CASSQERASGSLRTYEQYF.